This TCR beta chain emerged from a study of T cells in Graves' hyperthyroidism and ophthalmopathy. The sample holds many counts of this clonotype. What was amplified from RNA transcripts were TCR beta CDR3 regions. Initially, a first-round RT-PCR of the TCR CDR3 employed the HTBI primer set. TCRdb fed the multiplex PCR reads into MiXCR, producing one record per CDR3 protein. Of 200,000 to 250,000 distinct CDR3 sequences in the sample, 15% to 20% were seen once. The CDR3 runs 17 residues. With 4 bases clipped from V and 4 bases from J, the junction kept 11 bases outside the gene matches. Germline values: CDR1 ENHRY, CDR2 SYGVKD.

The sample was blood. This receptor was taken from a man in his fifties with Graves' hyperthyroidism. This chain links TRBV10-3 with TRBJ2-3; TRBD1 matches at 10 bases. As DNA, the CDR3 is TGTGCCATCAGTGCAAACCCGACAGGGGGCGCTTCAGATACGCAGTATTTT. This translates into CAISANPTGGASDTQYF.